These T cell receptor beta chains were read from a single sample in a study of T cell responses to AZD1222 COVID-19 vaccine. The protocol was immunoSEQ multiplex PCR, while the TCRdb copy is restricted to in-frame clones and leaves out a portion. The sample has 15,000 to 20,000 clones, roughly 79% seen once. The specimen was peripheral blood, collected 28 days after the second AZD1222 dose. Receptors originate from an adult who received the AZD1222 COVID-19 vaccine. Each CDR3 is given with its conserved first and last residue. D genes are given only for firm matches. Only some rows state a clone size, as once, few, many or a class for expanded clones.

CDR3 DNA | CDR3 protein | J gene | clone size | V gene | D gene
TGTGCCATCAAGGGGGGTGGCTACACCTTC | CAIKGGGYTF | TRBJ1-2 | - | TRBV7-9 | -
TGTGCCACCAGCAGGGAACTGACTAGCGGGGCAATGAGCTCCTACGAGCAGTACTTC | CATSRELTSGAMSSYEQYF | TRBJ2-7 | - | TRBV15 | TRBD2
TGTGCCAGCAGGCCAGCCCTTAGCAATCAGCCCCAGCATTTT | CASRPALSNQPQHF | TRBJ1-5 | - | TRBV27 | -
TGTGCCAGCTCACCTAGACAGGGTGAGGGATCACCCCTCCACTTT | CASSPRQGEGSPLHF | TRBJ1-6 | - | TRBV18 | TRBD1
TGTGCCACCAGCAGAGATAGACAGGTTGAAGAAAAACTGTTTTTT | CATSRDRQVEEKLFF | TRBJ1-4 | - | TRBV15 | -
TGTGCCAGCAGTTACGACGGCAGCCGTGGCTACACCTTC | CASSYDGSRGYTF | TRBJ1-2 | - | TRBV6-5 | -
TGTGCCAGCAGCTTAGCGTCTAGGACCTACGAGCAGTACTTC | CASSLASRTYEQYF | TRBJ2-7 | medium-sized | TRBV7-2 | -
TGTGCCATCAGTGAGTCGGGACGCGGGGTCGACGGGTATGGCTACACCTTC | CAISESGRGVDGYGYTF | TRBJ1-2 | once | TRBV10-3 | -
TGTGCCAGCACCGGGACTAGCGGGGGGGCTAGCGCAGATACGCAGTATTTT | CASTGTSGGASADTQYF | TRBJ2-3 | - | TRBV19 | TRBD2
TGTGCCAGCAGCCGGACTAGCGGGGCCTCCTACGAGCAGTACTTC | CASSRTSGASYEQYF | TRBJ2-7 | - | TRBV5-4 | TRBD2
TGTGCCAGCCACCTCAACGGACTCCAACCCCAGTATTTT | CASHLNGLQPQYF | TRBJ2-3 | - | TRBV2 | -
TGTGCCAGCAGCCTCCGGGGGAGGGTTTACTTC | CASSLRGRVYF | TRBJ2-5 | - | TRBV11-3 | TRBD2
TGTGCCACCAGCGCCCCACAGGGGAGGGCCCTTCAGGAGCAGTACTTC | CATSAPQGRALQEQYF | TRBJ2-7 | - | TRBV15 | -
TGTGCCAGCAGCCGCGACAAATACTATGGCTACACCTTC | CASSRDKYYGYTF | TRBJ1-2 | - | TRBV7-2 | -
TGTGCCATCAGTGAGTATGGGGAAGCTTTCTTT | CAISEYGEAFF | TRBJ1-1 | once | TRBV10-3 | -
TGTGCCAGCAGGGGGGCTAGCGGTAGGGCCCTTAGGACCGGGGAGCTGTTTTTT | CASRGASGRALRTGELFF | TRBJ2-2 | - | TRBV2 | -
TGTGCCAGCAGCTTGTGGGACGGCCTTGTTAACTATGGCTACACCTTC | CASSLWDGLVNYGYTF | TRBJ1-2 | - | TRBV5-6 | -
TGTGCCAGTAGTCGCGACAGGAACACTGAAGCTTTCTTT | CASSRDRNTEAFF | TRBJ1-1 | - | TRBV19 | -
TGTGCCAGCAGCCGAGGGGGTGAAAAACTGTTTTTT | CASSRGGEKLFF | TRBJ1-4 | - | TRBV14 | -
TGTGCCAACCGCACAGGGTATACCGGGGAGCTGTTTTTT | CANRTGYTGELFF | TRBJ2-2 | - | TRBV12-1 | -
TGTGCCAGCAGTTTCCCCTGGGGGGGGGCAGCTTTCTTT | CASSFPWGGAAFF | TRBJ1-1 | - | TRBV27 | -
TGTGCCAGCAGCCAGCCGCGGGAGAGATGGACTAGCGGGAGTAATGAGCAGTTCTTC | CASSQPRERWTSGSNEQFF | TRBJ2-1 | - | TRBV9 | TRBD2
TGCAGTGCTACCGGGACATTTGGCTACACCTTC | CSATGTFGYTF | TRBJ1-2 | - | TRBV20-1 | -
TGCGCCAGCAGTCGGGGACAGGGAGATTCCTACGAGCAGTACTTC | CASSRGQGDSYEQYF | TRBJ2-7 | - | TRBV4-1 | TRBD1
TGCAGCGTTGAAGGGAGGACAGGAAATTACCCGGGGGAGCAGTACTTC | CSVEGRTGNYPGEQYF | TRBJ2-7 | once | TRBV29-1 | TRBD1
TGCGCCAGCAGTCAATACGAGGCAAGAGGCTCTTTTGGCTATGGCTACACCTTC | CASSQYEARGSFGYGYTF | TRBJ1-2 | - | TRBV23-1 | -
TGTGCCAGCAGCCAAGAACATGGGGGCAATACGCAGTATTTT | CASSQEHGGNTQYF | TRBJ2-3 | - | TRBV4-2 | -